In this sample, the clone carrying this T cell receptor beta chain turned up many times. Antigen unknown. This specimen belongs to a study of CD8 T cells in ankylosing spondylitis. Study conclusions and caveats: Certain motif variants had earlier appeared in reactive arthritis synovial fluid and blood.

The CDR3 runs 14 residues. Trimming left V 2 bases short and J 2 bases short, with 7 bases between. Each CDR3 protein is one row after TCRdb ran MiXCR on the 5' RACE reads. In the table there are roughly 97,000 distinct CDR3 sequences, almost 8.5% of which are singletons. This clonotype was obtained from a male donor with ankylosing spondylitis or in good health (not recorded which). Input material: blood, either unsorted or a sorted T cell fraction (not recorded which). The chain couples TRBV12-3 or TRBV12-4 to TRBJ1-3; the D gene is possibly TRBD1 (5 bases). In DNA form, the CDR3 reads TGTGCCAGCAGTTTAAGAGGGGCTGGAAACACCATATATTTT. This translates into CASSLRGAGNTIYF.